This section outlines one T cell receptor beta chain sequence together with its context. What antigen it recognizes has not been identified. Its CDR3 holds 13 amino acids, cysteine through phenylalanine. DNA is not on record. The germline V gene sets CDR1 to SGHNT and CDR2 to YENEEA. The sample belongs to a study of synovial regulatory T cells in juvenile arthritis (dated by TCRdb to the mid-2010s). Looking at the study overall: Of the sequenced patients, about 6 received methotrexate, one received methotrexate plus infliximab, three were therapy-naive, and one had no treatment information. TCRbeta CDR3 repertoires of blood iaTreg cells, other blood Treg cells and synovial fluid Treg cells from matched patient samples were compared in the study. Effector T cell subsets from the study cohort were also sequenced for comparisons, but the Treg dataset by itself includes only blood Treg cells and synovial fluid Treg cells. Treg and Teff subsets from about 10 JIA patients with active disease were included in the TCR repertoire comparisons. General study outcomes and caveats: TCR diversity was lower in blood iaTreg cells than in other blood Treg cells, which is consistent with antigen-driven expansion. Synovial Treg cells shared more CDR3 sequences with iaTreg cells than with other blood Treg cells; Chao-Jaccard similarity confirmed closer relation. Across patients, iaTreg TCR repertoires were largely private and overlapped partially with synovial Teff repertoires and blood CPL repertoires.

The donors for the TCR repertoire analysis were approximately 11 juvenile idiopathic arthritis patients with active disease who had not reached inactive disease, of whom 3 were polyarticular and 8 were oligoarticular. A median age of around 11 years (range roughly 2.1-22.9) and a median disease duration of approximately seven years (range 0.2-19.1) were recorded for the TCR-sequenced patients. Samples for TCR repertoire analysis came from two centres in Italy. Peripheral blood mononuclear cells were separated on a Histopaque-1077 density gradient and then cryopreserved in approximately 90% FCS with 10% DMSO. Library preparation was by the immunoSEQ multiplex PCR assay. TCRbeta CDR3 sequencing was performed by Adaptive Biotechnologies. For the original study's pipeline: Repertoire similarity used the Chao-modified Jaccard index and median clonotype overlap from 200 random subsamples at equal sample size. The similarity analyses were based on either productive nucleotide sequences or amino acid sequences translated in silico. Repertoires were compared using hierarchical clustering with single linkage and t-SNE, both based on Chao-modified Jaccard distances. Repertoire diversity was assessed with the Renyi index over a range of alpha values after the sample sizes were normalised. Drawn from immuneACCESS, this table holds only the in-frame rearrangements with V and J called that TCRdb kept. Clones are partly lost; checked studies trace under half to an unresolved V gene and leave the rest unexplained. V and J calls plus clone size are reproduced from that table; the DNA served to infer D and trimming. The table held for this sample gives 8,000 to 10,000 clones. Roughly 1% of the sample is in the top ten clones.

The specimen sequenced was Treg cells from blood. This sample's cell subset or site label indicates: remaining (HLA-DR-negative) circulating blood Treg cells. The chain is encoded by TRBV11-3 joined to TRBJ2-7; there is no DNA to check the TCRdb D call of TRBD2. This clonotype was obtained from a donor aged 2-35 years with juvenile idiopathic arthritis. The CDR3 has the sequence CASSLGPEEEQYF.